This T cell receptor beta chain appears in the sequencing data of a study of vaccination effects on CD4 cells after COVID-19 (dated by TCRdb to 2021 to 2024). The study in broad terms: Each participant got two doses of an mRNA SARS-CoV-2 vaccine, either BNT162b2 or mRNA-1273. SARS-CoV-2 spike-specific CD4+ TCR repertoires from before and after mRNA vaccination were compared in COVID-19 convalescent patients and in infection-naive vaccine recipients. A total of more than 8 COVID-19 convalescent patients and a handful of SARS-CoV-2-naive healthy vaccine recipients were included in the full study. The Oncomine TCR Beta short-read assay on an Illumina iSeq 100 was used to sequence cultures from other donors in the study.

The library relied on the immunoSEQ multiplex PCR assay. DNA from the CD4+ T cells that had been cultured and isolated underwent TCR beta CDR3 sequencing. In the paper's pipeline: Non-productive TCR sequences were discarded, and reads were trimmed to the CDR3 region, with only CDR3s of 7 or more amino acids retained. The MANAFEST web app was used to identify antigen-specific clonotypes by comparing expansion in peptide wells with expansion in reference cultures. To be called positive, a clone needed expansion at FDR<0.05 compared with the reference and with all other wells, an odds ratio greater than 5, and a frequency greater than 0.1% in two replicate wells. Cross-reactive clonotypes were defined as significantly expanded in SARS-CoV-2 spike wells and in at least one common cold coronavirus spike condition. CDR3 similarity was assessed by Levenshtein distance with the stringdist R package, and unrooted trees were built with ape in R 3.6.1. As stored in TCRdb, this immuneACCESS dataset retains in-frame rearrangements with V and J assigned. A fraction of the clones does not appear; measured against another copy, unresolved V genes explain less than half of the discrepancy, and the remainder lacks a known reason. V, J and clone size were drawn from that table, and D and trimming were deduced from the DNA. The table for this sample lists about 41,000 clones; under 75% of them were counted only once. Under 30% of the sample goes to the ten largest clones.

Summary of the overall study and its limitations: Among healthy vaccine recipients, nearly all vaccine-induced clones were SARS-CoV-2 mono-reactive, and just 1 of 255 was cross-reactive with common cold coronaviruses. Marked clonal contraction was observed in both infection-induced and vaccine-induced clones at late post-vaccination timepoints, consistent with waning T cell responses. Limitations of the study were the small number of convalescent patients and the absence of early post-infection timepoints.

With regard to this clone: Which antigen it targets is not known. There are no base qualities to consult, and no much larger clone falls within one base.

To identify antigen-specific CD4+ T cell clonotypes by their expansion, the ViraFEST assay first stimulated PBMC with viral peptide pools and then applied TCR sequencing. After less than 13 days of culture, CD4+ T cells were isolated with the EasySep CD4+ T cell isolation kit. Negative nucleocapsid antibody results before and after vaccination confirmed that the healthy vaccine recipients had no prior SARS-CoV-2 infection. Roughly 2.1 million PBMC per well were cultured in IMDM with around 5% human AB serum, 10 IU/ml IL-2 and gentamicin, plus 10 ug/ml peptides. Half of the culture medium was replaced with fresh IL-2-containing medium on days 3 and 7. Unless otherwise noted, each peptide stimulation condition was cultured in triplicate wells. Using Ficoll-Paque Plus gradient centrifugation, PBMC were separated from whole blood and then either used fresh or cryopreserved at -140C. The overlapping peptide pools covered the spike proteins of SARS-CoV-2 as well as those of the common cold coronaviruses HCoV-NL63, HCoV-OC43 and HCoV-229E. The QIAamp micro DNA kit was used to extract genomic DNA from the cultured CD4+ T cells.

The clonotype was recovered from a human donor who received a COVID-19 vaccine. This sample comprised CD4+ T cells from PBMCs cultured with HCoV-OC43 spike peptides, obtained before COVID-19 vaccination. In the paper's terms, the cell subset or site label means: HCoV-OC43 spike overlapping peptide pool stimulation.

The CDR3 amino acid sequence is: CASSEGGAGELFF. The base sequence is TGTGCCAGCAGTGAAGGGGGTGCGGGGGAGCTGTTTTTT. This chain is built from TRBV6-1 and TRBJ2-2; there is no confident call for the D gene. CDR1 and CDR2, per the germline V gene, are MNHNS and SASEGT. Deletion took 1 base off V and 8 bases off J, with a span of 8 bases between the germline ends. The CDR3 runs 13 amino acids, cysteine and phenylalanine included. The entry retains the CDR3 DNA only, 39 bases that are in frame from base 1.